A selection of T cell receptor beta chains follows, all from one sample in a study of shared clonotypes between healthy human individuals. Assay: immunoSEQ multiplex PCR; the TCRdb copy retains only in-frame clones and omits some. This table holds over 2,000,000 clones, 85% to 95% found once. Sequenced sample: naive CD8+ T cells from PBMCs. All receptors come from a man aged 18 to 29 in good health. Some clones in this sample may be carry-over from other donors' samples. Both conserved end residues are part of each CDR3. The D gene is left open where the match is weak. Part of the rows lack a size; the others show once, few, many or a class for expanded clones.

>TRBV19|NA|14|NA|TRBJ1-4
CASSPILFGEKLFF
TGTGCCAGTAGTCCCATTCTTTTCGGTGAAAAACTGTTTTTT
>TRBV4-2|NA|14|NA|TRBJ1-1
CASSPRAPGTEAFF
TGTGCCAGCAGCCCCCGGGCCCCGGGGACTGAAGCTTTCTTT
>TRBV10-3|TRBD2|16|NA|TRBJ2-1
CAISGSLAGDYNEQFF
TGTGCCATCAGCGGGTCCCTAGCGGGAGACTACAATGAGCAGTTCTTC
>TRBV4-2|NA|14|once|TRBJ1-2
CASSSPGRYYGYTF
TGTGCCAGCAGCTCCCCCGGCAGGTACTATGGCTACACCTTC
>TRBV7-6|NA|15|once|TRBJ1-3
CASSLKGVGGNTIYF
TGTGCCAGCAGCTTAAAGGGGGTGGGTGGAAACACCATATATTTT
>TRBV19|NA|13|NA|TRBJ2-3
CASSIILTDTQYF
TGTGCCAGTAGTATAATCCTCACAGATACGCAGTATTTT
>TRBV19|TRBD1|15|NA|TRBJ2-3
CASSSRGQGKDTQYF
TGTGCCAGTAGTAGCCGGGGACAGGGTAAAGATACGCAGTATTTT
>TRBV25-1|NA|15|NA|TRBJ1-2
CASSESAGINYGYTF
TGTGCCAGCAGTGAATCCGCGGGAATTAACTATGGCTACACCTTC
>TRBV7-9|NA|15|NA|TRBJ2-7
CASSFVGQPHYEQYF
TGTGCCAGCAGCTTTGTCGGACAACCCCACTACGAGCAGTACTTC
>TRBV29-1|NA|14|once|TRBJ2-3
CSVVAGPYTDTQYF
TGCAGCGTTGTTGCGGGCCCATACACAGATACGCAGTATTTT
>TRBV11-2|TRBD2|18|NA|TRBJ2-2
CASSPGGLAGFLAGELFF
TGTGCCAGCAGTCCCGGGGGCCTAGCGGGATTCTTAGCCGGGGAGCTGTTTTTT
>TRBV9|NA|14|NA|TRBJ2-7
CASSPRDWGYEQYF
TGTGCCAGCAGCCCACGGGACTGGGGCTACGAGCAGTACTTC
>TRBV25-1|NA|12|NA|TRBJ1-2
CASSESGMRYTF
TGTGCCAGCAGTGAATCGGGGATGCGCTACACCTTC
>TRBV7-6|NA|14|NA|TRBJ1-2
CASSFLGPPYGYTF
TGTGCCAGCAGCTTCCTGGGGCCCCCCTATGGCTACACCTTC
>TRBV9|TRBD1|14|NA|TRBJ2-7
CASSTRDSFYEQYF
TGTGCCAGCAGCACGAGGGACAGTTTCTACGAGCAGTACTTC
>TRBV9|TRBD1|13|once|TRBJ2-7
CASSFTGGDEQYF
TGTGCCAGCAGCTTTACAGGGGGCGACGAGCAGTACTTC
>TRBV6-1|TRBD2|16|NA|TRBJ2-5
CASSEQAGVYQETQYF
TGTGCCAGCAGTGAACAAGCGGGAGTGTACCAAGAGACCCAGTACTTC
>TRBV5-1|NA|15|NA|TRBJ2-1
CASSLVPDPDNEQFF
TGCGCCAGCAGCTTGGTTCCGGACCCCGACAATGAGCAGTTCTTC
>TRBV9|NA|16|NA|TRBJ1-2
CASSVGRVASNYGYTF
TGTGCCAGCAGCGTAGGCCGAGTGGCGTCGAACTATGGCTACACCTTC
>TRBV5-1|NA|14|NA|TRBJ1-3
CASSLSVPGNTIYF
TGCGCCAGCAGCTTGAGCGTTCCTGGAAACACCATATATTTT
>TRBV6-1|NA|13|NA|TRBJ2-7
CASSESHRVKQYF
TGTGCCAGCAGTGAATCGCACAGAGTGAAGCAGTACTTC
>TRBV4-1|NA|13|NA|TRBJ2-7
CASSQPGLDEQYF
TGCGCCAGCAGCCAGCCGGGGTTAGACGAGCAGTACTTC
>TRBV9|NA|16|NA|TRBJ2-2
CASSVDNVGEAGELFF
TGTGCCAGCAGCGTAGATAATGTGGGAGAAGCCGGGGAGCTGTTTTTT
>TRBV2|TRBD2|18|NA|TRBJ2-1
CASSIWLAGGSSYNEQFF
TGTGCCAGCAGTATTTGGCTAGCGGGAGGGAGCTCCTACAATGAGCAGTTCTTC
>TRBV28|NA|14|NA|TRBJ1-2
CASSFRRQTDGYTF
TGTGCCAGCAGTTTTAGGCGACAGACGGATGGCTACACCTTC
>TRBV5-4|NA|15|NA|TRBJ2-4
CASSVKTGSKNIQYF
TGTGCCAGCAGCGTTAAAACAGGGTCCAAAAACATTCAGTACTTC
>TRBV15|TRBD1|14|NA|TRBJ2-5
CATSRGQGLETQYF
TGTGCCACCAGCAGAGGACAGGGCTTGGAGACCCAGTACTTC
>TRBV6-1|TRBD2|15|NA|TRBJ2-7
CASSEWGLANYEQYF
TGTGCCAGCAGTGAATGGGGACTAGCGAACTACGAGCAGTACTTC
>TRBV7-9|NA|13|NA|TRBJ2-5
CASSLKTQETQYF
TGTGCCAGCAGCTTAAAAACCCAAGAGACCCAGTACTTC
>TRBV7-3|TRBD1|12|NA|TRBJ1-2
CASKNRGRLLTF
TGTGCCAGCAAAAACAGGGGGCGGTTGCTCACCTTC
>TRBV7-2|NA|13|NA|TRBJ2-3
CASTDSATDTQYF
TGTGCCAGCACCGACTCGGCGACAGATACGCAGTATTTT
>TRBV5-1|NA|12|NA|TRBJ2-7
CASSLVSYEQYF
TGCGCCAGCAGCTTGGTATCCTACGAGCAGTACTTC
>TRBV27|TRBD1|15|once|TRBJ2-7
CASSKQGQGIYEQYF
TGTGCCAGCAGCAAACAAGGACAGGGGATCTACGAGCAGTACTTC
>TRBV29-1|NA|14|NA|TRBJ1-1
CSVASESMNTEAFF
TGCAGCGTTGCGAGCGAATCTATGAACACTGAAGCTTTCTTT
>TRBV4-1|NA|15|NA|TRBJ2-3
CASSQERLLADTQYF
TGCGCCAGCAGCCAAGAACGGCTCTTGGCAGATACGCAGTATTTT
>TRBV4-1|TRBD1|16|NA|TRBJ1-4
CASSQRSTGGDEKLFF
TGCGCCAGCAGCCAAAGATCAACAGGGGGGGATGAAAAACTGTTTTTT
>TRBV27|NA|13|NA|TRBJ1-2
CASSTRSRYGYTF
TGTGCCAGCAGCACACGGTCGCGTTATGGCTACACCTTC
>TRBV7-2|TRBD2|16|once|TRBJ2-1
CASSLAVLAGYNEQFF
TGTGCCAGCAGCTTAGCGGTACTAGCGGGGTACAATGAGCAGTTCTTC
>TRBV9|TRBD1|14|once|TRBJ1-4
CASSVGQGNEKLFF
TGTGCCAGCAGCGTAGGACAGGGAAATGAAAAACTGTTTTTT
>TRBV11-2|TRBD2|15|NA|TRBJ2-4
CASSTSGRTKNIQYF
TGTGCCAGCAGCACGAGCGGGAGAACCAAAAACATTCAGTACTTC
>TRBV7-2|NA|16|NA|TRBJ1-2
CASSSSPWGVNYGYTF
TGTGCCAGCAGCTCGAGCCCCTGGGGGGTAAACTATGGCTACACCTTC
>TRBV29-1|NA|14|NA|TRBJ2-7
CSVDAGTLSYEQYF
TGCAGCGTTGATGCCGGGACCCTCTCCTACGAGCAGTACTTC
>TRBV4-1|NA|16|NA|TRBJ1-1
CASSQESSLLNTEAFF
TGCGCCAGCAGCCAAGAGAGCAGTCTATTAAACACTGAAGCTTTCTTT
>TRBV7-3|TRBD2|14|NA|TRBJ2-7
CASSPGGRLHEQYF
TGTGCCAGCAGCCCCGGGGGGAGGCTCCACGAGCAGTACTTC
>TRBV11-3|NA|15|NA|TRBJ2-3
CASSLAPGSTDTQYF
TGTGCCAGCAGCTTAGCCCCAGGGAGCACAGATACGCAGTATTTT
>TRBV7-9|NA|13|NA|TRBJ2-3
CASSPVRADTQYF
TGTGCCAGCAGCCCTGTCAGGGCAGATACGCAGTATTTT
>TRBV4-3|NA|13|once|TRBJ2-4
CASSHRAGNIQYF
TGCGCCAGCAGCCACCGGGCCGGTAACATTCAGTACTTC